This TCR beta chain stems from a study of blood T cell repertoires in COVID-19. Measured with immunoSEQ multiplex PCR; TCRdb has only the in-frame clones, and not every one. This table has 150,000 to 200,000 clones, 65% to 85% appearing once. The clonotype originates from a woman in her sixties with acute or convalescent COVID-19. Sample: peripheral blood.

The chain's CDR3 is CASSTDRGNQPQHF. The CDR3 DNA is TGTGCCAGTAGTACGGACAGGGGTAATCAGCCCCAGCATTTT. The chain is built from TRBV19 and TRBJ1-5; 9 positions match TRBD1. The CDR3 runs 14 residues. V lost 4 bases and J lost 4; bases outside the gene matches: 2. In germline, CDR1 is LNHDA, CDR2 SQIVND (reference sequence).